A selection of T cell receptor beta chains follows, all from one sample in a study of identical twins. TCRdb itself ran the 5' RACE reads through MiXCR, one entry per CDR3 protein. The sample consists of roughly 690,000 distinct CDR3 sequences, around 20% of them appearing once. The same data also contributed to another study, on T cells expressing NK-cell markers.

The specimen sequenced was PBMCs. The receptors originated from a woman in her late teens or twenties in good health. CDR3s include the opening cysteine and the closing phenylalanine or tryptophan. Fields, in order: J gene, clone size, D gene, V gene, CDR3 protein, CDR3 DNA. The D gene is left open where the match is weak. A clone size is listed for some rows: how often the clone was seen (once, few, many), or a class if it is expanded.

>TRBJ2-7|-|-|TRBV5-1
CASSLDPNALEQYF
TGCGCCAGCAGCTTGGACCCCAATGCTCTCGAGCAGTACTTC
>TRBJ2-7|-|-|TRBV20-1
CSALLTAADEQYF
TGCAGTGCTCTCTTGACTGCCGCGGACGAGCAGTACTTC
>TRBJ1-2|many|-|TRBV10-3
CAISDLQGDYGYTF
TGTGCCATCAGTGACCTACAGGGTGACTATGGCTACACCTTC
>TRBJ1-4|few|TRBD1|TRBV5-6
CASSLWDRDEKLFF
TGTGCCAGCAGCTTGTGGGACAGGGATGAAAAACTGTTTTTT
>TRBJ1-1|-|-|TRBV18
CASSPRSENTEAFF
TGTGCCAGCTCACCACGTTCCGAGAACACTGAAGCTTTCTTT
>TRBJ2-1|-|-|TRBV5-1
CASSLLSGAGNEQFF
TGCGCCAGCAGCCTTCTTAGCGGCGCGGGAAATGAGCAGTTCTTC
>TRBJ2-7|many|TRBD2|TRBV12-3/TRBV12-4
CASSYTGGGIREQYF
TGTGCCAGCAGTTACACCGGGGGGGGGATACGAGAGCAGTACTTC
>TRBJ2-4|-|-|TRBV12-3/TRBV12-4
CASSLDSAKNIQYF
TGTGCCAGCAGTTTAGATTCAGCCAAAAACATTCAGTACTTC
>TRBJ1-2|few|-|TRBV29-1
CSVEDRQGPAGVNYGYTF
TGCAGCGTTGAAGATCGTCAGGGGCCGGCAGGGGTTAACTATGGCTACACCTTC
>TRBJ2-1|many|-|TRBV5-1
CASSPPGNEQFF
TGCGCCAGCAGCCCCCCGGGCAATGAGCAGTTCTTC
>TRBJ2-1|-|TRBD2|TRBV10-3
CAIGGGILYNEQFF
TGTGCCATCGGGGGGGGAATACTTTACAATGAGCAGTTCTTC
>TRBJ2-5|many|-|TRBV20-1
CSHRGRQETQYF
TGCAGTCACCGAGGGCGGCAAGAGACCCAGTACTTC
>TRBJ2-1|few|-|TRBV19
CASSITWNEQFF
TGTGCCAGTAGTATAACTTGGAATGAGCAGTTCTTC
>TRBJ1-5|-|-|TRBV18
CASSSRTENQPQHF
TGTGCCAGCTCTTCGAGGACGGAGAATCAGCCCCAGCATTTT
>TRBJ1-2|few|-|TRBV7-2
CASSFTGYTF
TGTGCCAGCAGCTTTACGGGCTACACCTTC
>TRBJ2-3|-|TRBD1|TRBV9
CASSAGPSRGKGDTQYF
TGTGCCAGCAGCGCCGGTCCCAGCAGGGGGAAGGGAGATACGCAGTATTTT
>TRBJ2-7|-|TRBD2|TRBV6-1
CASSHYTSGSSYEQYF
TGTGCCAGCAGCCATTATACTAGCGGGAGCTCCTACGAGCAGTACTTC
>TRBJ2-7|few|-|TRBV6-1
CASRTSRGVGEQYF
TGTGCCAGCAGAACCAGCAGGGGAGTGGGCGAGCAGTACTTC
>TRBJ2-1|-|-|TRBV12-3/TRBV12-4
CASRNDGHTLANEQFF
TGTGCCAGCAGGAACGACGGGCACACATTAGCAAATGAGCAGTTCTTC
>TRBJ2-7|few|-|TRBV27
CASSLLAPQGPYEQYF
TGTGCCAGCAGTCTTTTAGCCCCACAGGGTCCGTACGAGCAGTACTTC
>TRBJ1-4|once|-|TRBV9
CASGPRSTNEKLFF
TGTGCCAGCGGTCCGCGATCAACTAATGAAAAACTGTTTTTT
>TRBJ1-1|many|TRBD1|TRBV7-9
CASSTRDRVNTEAFF
TGTGCCAGCAGCACTCGGGACAGGGTGAACACTGAAGCTTTCTTT
>TRBJ1-2|few|-|TRBV15
CATSSVEGYGYTF
TGTGCCACCAGCTCCGTTGAGGGCTATGGCTACACCTTC
>TRBJ1-1|few|-|TRBV10-2
CASSEVGGEAFF
TGCGCCAGCAGTGAAGTAGGGGGTGAAGCTTTCTTT
>TRBJ2-5|-|-|TRBV5-1
CASSLRQPAARETQYF
TGCGCCAGCAGCCTACGTCAACCGGCGGCCCGAGAGACCCAGTACTTC
>TRBJ2-1|-|TRBD2|TRBV19
CASSQGLVYNEQFF
TGTGCCAGTAGTCAGGGACTAGTGTACAATGAGCAGTTCTTC
>TRBJ2-5|-|-|TRBV5-5
CASSPSPETQYF
TGTGCCAGCAGTCCTAGTCCTGAGACCCAGTACTTC
>TRBJ2-5|few|TRBD2|TRBV4-1
CASSQGGTSGSIGETQYF
TGCGCCAGCAGCCAAGGTGGGACTAGCGGGTCGATTGGGGAGACCCAGTACTTC
>TRBJ1-1|-|-|TRBV20-1
CSASGGATEAFF
TGCAGTGCTAGTGGGGGGGCCACTGAAGCTTTCTTT
>TRBJ1-6|-|TRBD1|TRBV20-1
CSASAGQGENSPLHF
TGCAGTGCTAGTGCAGGCCAGGGGGAAAATTCACCCCTCCACTTT
>TRBJ2-2|many|-|TRBV12-3/TRBV12-4
CASSFRGTGELFF
TGTGCCAGCAGTTTCCGCGGCACCGGGGAGCTGTTTTTT
>TRBJ2-7|few|TRBD2|TRBV20-1
CSASRLALYEQYF
TGCAGTGCTAGTCGACTAGCACTCTACGAGCAGTACTTC
>TRBJ2-3|many|TRBD1|TRBV29-1
CSVLTGRADTQYF
TGCAGCGTCCTGACAGGGCGGGCAGATACGCAGTATTTT
>TRBJ2-5|few|-|TRBV20-1
CSARLRAWGTQYF
TGCAGTGCTAGGCTTCGGGCTTGGGGGACCCAGTACTTC
>TRBJ2-1|few|-|TRBV12-3/TRBV12-4
CASSPLGYGEQFF
TGTGCCAGCAGTCCCCTAGGGTACGGGGAGCAGTTCTTC
>TRBJ1-2|-|-|TRBV5-1
CASSLGQGWDYGYTF
TGCGCCAGCAGCTTAGGGCAGGGCTGGGACTATGGCTACACCTTC